This T cell receptor beta chain was observed in a study of Graves' ophthalmopathy and Graves' hyperthyroidism. Study context: Researchers obtained peripheral blood at initial diagnosis, before any treatment had begun.

Reliance was placed on clinical symptoms, serum thyroxine, TRAb, thyroid ultrasound and orbital computed tomography for diagnosis. Someone took the PBMCs out of around 10 ml of fresh peripheral blood. This clonotype was counted many times. The CDR3 sequence is 13 residues long. The germline gives CDR1 WSHSY, CDR2 SAAADI. V trimming: 4 bases; J trimming: 4 bases; junction bases outside the gene matches: 0. From RNA, the CDR3 regions of TCR beta chains were amplified and sequenced. A first-round RT-PCR used HTBI primers, followed by a second-round multiplex PCR. TCRdb recomputed calls from the multiplex PCR reads with MiXCR, one row per CDR3 protein. The sample lists fewer than 350,000 distinct CDR3 sequences, 15% to 20% seen once, with over 9% in the top ten.

Sequences were obtained from peripheral blood. The receptor was isolated from an adult man with Graves' ophthalmopathy. The chain recombines TRBV10-2 with TRBJ2-5; 10 nucleotides line up with TRBD2. The chain's CDR3 is CASSASGRETQYF. For the CDR3, the DNA is TGCGCCAGCAGTGCTAGCGGGAGAGAGACCCAGTACTTC.